The 21 T cell receptor beta chains reported below all come from one sample, sequenced in a study of T cell responses to AZD1222 COVID-19 vaccine. Measured with immunoSEQ multiplex PCR; TCRdb has only the in-frame clones, and not every one. The table has 95,000 to 150,000 clones, around 87% seen once. The specimen was peripheral blood, collected on day 0 of AZD1222 vaccination. The source of these receptors is an adult in good health.

The gene calls are TRBV7-9 and TRBJ2-7; D might be TRBD2 (5 bases). Germline-derived CDR1 and CDR2 are SEHNR and FQNEAQ (reference sequence). With 2 bases removed from V and 2 bases from J, the gap between germline ends came to 7 bases. This CDR3 is 13 amino acids long. The chain's CDR3 is CASSLSEAYEQYF. The CDR3 nucleotides are TGTGCCAGCAGCTTATCGGAGGCCTACGAGCAGTACTTC.

V gene TRBV29-1 combines with J gene TRBJ2-7; 12 bases align to TRBD2. In germline, CDR1 is SQVTM, CDR2 ANQGSEA. Trimming removed 4 bases from V and 4 bases from J; junction bases left unmatched: 2. The CDR3 spans 13 residues. The CDR3 sequence is CSVALAGGYEQYF. CDR3 DNA: TGCAGCGTTGCGCTAGCGGGGGGGTACGAGCAGTACTTC.

V usage is TRBV2 and J usage is TRBJ1-1; D remains unclear. Germline CDR1 SNHLY, CDR2 FYNNEI. The CDR3 is 14 amino acids. Trimming took 8 bases from V and 1 from J, leaving 14 bases between them. CDR3 sequence reads: CASAAPQPNTEAFF. DNA for the CDR3: TGTGCCAGCGCCGCTCCACAACCGAACACTGAAGCTTTCTTT.

This chain connects TRBV5-1 to TRBJ2-3; TRBD2 agrees at 9 bases. From germline, CDR1 is SGHRS and CDR2 YFSETQ. This CDR3 spans 17 amino acids. With V trimmed by 3 bases and J by 2 bases, 10 bases remained unmatched. The CDR3: CASSSGIPGLATDTQYF. CDR3 nucleotide sequence: TGCGCCAGCAGCTCAGGCATCCCGGGACTAGCCACAGATACGCAGTATTTT.

The chain carries TRBV27 and TRBJ1-2; 10 nucleotides align to TRBD1. The germline CDR1 and CDR2 sequences are MNHEY and SMNVEV (reference sequence). The CDR3 contains 15 residues. Trimming took 6 bases from V and 4 from J; bases not matched to a gene: 8. The CDR3 sequence is CASRERDRGFYGYTF. DNA for the CDR3: TGTGCCAGCAGGGAGAGGGACAGGGGTTTCTATGGCTACACCTTC.

V gene TRBV6-5 combines with J gene TRBJ1-2; D gene unclear. This CDR3 comprises 14 residues. V dropped 10 bases and J dropped 6 bases, with 21 bases sitting between them. CDR1 and CDR2 from the germline V gene are MNHEY and SVGAGI. DNA of the CDR3: TGTGCCACCCCAGCCGTTCTATGGTTAGATGGCTACACCTTC. Translating it yields CATPAVLWLDGYTF.

This clone was found once. The chain employs TRBV6-6 and TRBJ1-4; unclear D gene. V was clipped by 0 bases and J by 11 bases, with 16 bases between them. Germline loops: CDR1 MNHNY, CDR2 SVGAGI (reference sequence). This CDR3 is built from 15 residues. The CDR3 here is CASSYSTGGSEKLFF. The CDR3 DNA follows: TGTGCCAGCAGTTACTCTACGGGAGGCAGTGAGAAACTGTTTTTT.

V and J are TRBV4-3 and TRBJ2-7, with 9 bases aligning to TRBD1. Germline V CDR1 and CDR2: LGHNA, YSLEER. V lost 5 bases and J lost 0; bases outside the gene matches: 5. This CDR3 is built from 15 residues. The CDR3 here is CASSAGTGTSYEQYF. For the CDR3, the DNA is TGCGCCAGCAGCGCCGGGACAGGGACCTCCTACGAGCAGTACTTC.

This rearrangement joins TRBV29-1 to TRBJ1-2; no clear D gene. CDR3 length: 13 residues. CDR1 and CDR2 from the germline V gene are SQVTM and ANQGSEA. Trimming removed 4 bases at V and 6 bases at J, with 15 bases between. The CDR3 DNA follows: TGCAGCGTTGCGGCGCCCTCCGGGGATGGCTACACCTTC. Residues: CSVAAPSGDGYTF.

This chain uses TRBV3-1 (or the pseudogene TRBV3-2) with TRBJ2-6; D is unresolved. Trimming pared 3 bases from V and 5 bases from J, leaving 5 bases between. Germline V gene lookup returns CDR1 LGHDT and CDR2 YNNKEL (reference sequence). This CDR3 has 13 residues. CDR3 amino acids: CASSHSWANVLTF. CDR3 DNA sequence: TGTGCCAGCAGCCACTCATGGGCCAACGTCCTGACTTTC.

V usage is TRBV19 and J usage is TRBJ1-2, with D perhaps TRBD1 (5 bases). Germline CDR1 LNHDA, CDR2 SQIVND (reference sequence). V was cut by 6 bases and J by 2 bases, with 22 bases left in between. The CDR3 length is 17 residues. The CDR3 loop is CASSDNLRDGRNYGYTF. For the CDR3, the DNA is TGTGCCAGTAGCGACAATTTAAGGGACGGACGAAACTATGGCTACACCTTC.

In its sample, this clone was seen once. The V call is TRBV19, the J call TRBJ1-2, with TRBD1 identical over 8 bases. This CDR3 region has 13 residues. The germline V gene has CDR1 LNHDA and CDR2 SQIVND (reference sequence). The trim removed 5 bases at V and 3 bases at J, leaving 2 bases unmatched. In nucleotides, the CDR3 is TGTGCCAGTAGTCCGACAGGGGACTATGGCTACACCTTC. Protein: CASSPTGDYGYTF.

Comment on this clone: The identical CDR3 is also encoded by other nucleotide sequences in the sample. The chain recombines TRBV18 with TRBJ2-7; D ambiguous. The CDR3 loop spans 13 amino acids. Trimming took 3 bases from V and 3 from J, leaving 9 bases between them. Germline V gene data show CDR1 as KGHSH and CDR2 as LQKENI. The CDR3 DNA follows: TGTGCCAGCTCACCCCCAGTGAGCTACGAGCAGTACTTC. It encodes CASSPPVSYEQYF.

The chain is built from TRBV6-5 and TRBJ1-3, with D tentatively TRBD1 (5 bases). The germline gives CDR1 MNHEY, CDR2 SVGAGI. The CDR3 sequence is 15 residues long. The ends were cut back, 7 bases at V and 3 bases at J, with 16 bases in the middle. CDR3 nucleotides: TGTGCCAGCAAAGGGGCCCTGGGGTTTGGAAACACCATATATTTT. This sequence encodes CASKGALGFGNTIYF.

The rearrangement joins TRBV7-9 to TRBJ2-7; D is unclear. V was pared by 0 bases and J by 2 bases, with 14 bases between. The CDR3 runs to 16 residues. Germline loops: CDR1 SEHNR, CDR2 FQNEAQ (reference sequence). The CDR3 is CASSLADQGPAYEQYF. The CDR3 DNA reads TGTGCCAGCAGCTTAGCGGATCAAGGACCCGCCTACGAGCAGTACTTC. Drawing the rest from reference TRBV7-9 and TRBJ2-7, the complete variable domain is DTGVSQNPRHKITKRGQNVTFRCDPISEHNRLYWYRQTLGQGPEFLTYFQNEAQLEKSRLLSDRFSAERPKGSFSTLEIQRTEQGDSAMYLCASSLADQGPAYEQYFGPGTRLTVT.

The gene calls are TRBV30 and TRBJ1-2; D remains ambiguous. The CDR3 contains 13 residues. CDR1 GTSNPN and CDR2 SVGIG come from the germline V gene (reference sequence). V lost 3 bases to trimming and J lost 5 bases, with 13 bases between them. The CDR3, as DNA: TGTGCCTGGAGGAAGAGCCTGGTGTATGGCTACACCTTC. This translates into CAWRKSLVYGYTF.

The CDR3: CASSVVGAHDEQFF. The CDR3 nucleotides read TGTGCCAGCAGCGTAGTTGGGGCTCATGATGAGCAGTTCTTC. The chain links TRBV9 to TRBJ2-1; TRBD1 might be the D (5 bases). Germline V gene sequence: CDR1 SGDLS, CDR2 YYNGEE. This CDR3 has 14 amino acids. V shed 0 bases and J shed 8 bases, with 12 bases lying between them.

The V gene is TRBV19, the J gene TRBJ2-7; TRBD1 agrees at 9 bases. There are 16 residues in the CDR3. CDR1 and CDR2 (germline): LNHDA, SQIVND (reference sequence). The ends lost 1 base at V and 2 bases at J; junction bases unmatched: 6. This CDR3 reads CASSIGLGQGTYEQYF. The CDR3 nucleotides are TGTGCCAGTAGTATAGGGCTGGGACAGGGAACCTACGAGCAGTACTTC.

The CDR3 sequence is CASTSSGGLYYEQYF. CDR3 nucleotides: TGTGCCAGCACCTCTAGCGGGGGGTTGTATTACGAGCAGTACTTC. This chain links TRBV13 with TRBJ2-7; 11 bases fit TRBD2. The V and J ends lost 7 bases and 4 bases, in that order; junction bases with no gene match: 9. Germline CDR1 PRHDT, CDR2 FYEKMQ (reference sequence). The CDR3 is 15 residues long.

The chain uses TRBV29-1 and TRBJ1-4; 7 positions match TRBD1. CDR1 and CDR2 (germline): SQVTM, ANQGSEA. The CDR3 runs 19 residues. V shed 3 bases and J 4 bases; nucleotides not matched to a gene: 20. In nucleotides, the CDR3 is TGCAGCGTTGACTGTAAACAGGGGAGAATGGTAAGCTATAATGAAAAACTGTTTTTT. The encoded protein is CSVDCKQGRMVSYNEKLFF.

This clone occurred once. This chain connects TRBV4-1 to TRBJ1-1, with TRBD1 matching over 7 bases. Looked up from germline, CDR1 is MGHRA and CDR2 is YSYEKL. The CDR3 is 15 amino acids. Losses at the gene ends were 4 bases for V and 0 bases for J; bases not matched to a gene: 5. CDR3 region: CASSPLGTVNTEAFF. In nucleotides, the CDR3 is TGCGCCAGCAGCCCACTAGGGACAGTGAACACTGAAGCTTTCTTT.